The next 3 T cell receptor beta chains were all read from a single sample in a study of tissue T cells after allogeneic stem cell transplantation. Time point denoted: mouse harvest day 7 after allogeneic transplant. Tail vein injection delivered 10^7 T-cell-depleted bone marrow cells and 10^6 splenic CD5+ T cells. Here immunoSEQ multiplex PCR was the method, and the copy in TCRdb shows in-frame clones only, minus some. The table has around 10,000 clones, roughly two fifths seen once. Sequenced material: skin. These receptors originate from a female BALB/c mouse given C57BL/6 T cells with graft-versus-host disease after an allogeneic hematopoietic cell transplant.

This clone is labeled medium-sized (0.01 to 0.1%). Germline and genes here are mouse. The read ends 1 residue before the CDR3 terminus; that terminus is restored from the germline J gene. The chain couples TRBV31 to TRBJ2-1, with TRBD1 matching 11 bases. CDR3 size: 14 residues. The junction had 1 base not matched to a gene; V was cut back by 3 bases and J by 3 bases. CDR1 GKSSPN and CDR2 SITVG come from the germline V gene. The CDR3 here is CAWSGTGGYAEQFF. The sequenced CDR3 bases are TGTGCCTGGAGCGGGACAGGGGGCTATGCTGAGCAGTTC.

Concerning this clone: These gene names are mouse names. The read comes to an end 1 residue before the CDR3 does, leaving the germline J gene to fill in the end. The V call is TRBV13-1, the J call TRBJ1-2; D uncertain. Germline-derived CDR1 and CDR2 are NSHNY and SYGAGN. The germline V and J ends were trimmed by 0 bases and 1 base, with 7 bases remaining between them. CDR3 length: 14 amino acids. The CDR3 here is CASSDGRKNSDYTF. CDR3 DNA, as far as it was read: TGTGCCAGCAGTGATGGCAGGAAAAACTCCGACTACACC.

This clone is medium-sized. Any gene name here is a mouse gene name. The CDR3 extends 1 residue past the end of the read, so its final part is completed from the germline J gene. The rearrangement uses TRBV26 and TRBJ2-7, with D maybe TRBD1 (6 bases). The CDR3 sequence is 14 residues long. Trimming took off 0 bases at V and 0 bases at J, with 6 bases between the two ends. The germline CDR1 and CDR2 sequences are KGHPV and FQNQEV (reference sequence). CDR3 DNA (partial): TGTGCCAGCAGTCTGTCAGGGGGCTCCTATGAACAGTAC. Its translation: CASSLSGGSYEQY. The whole CDR3 sequence reads CASSLSGGSYEQYF.